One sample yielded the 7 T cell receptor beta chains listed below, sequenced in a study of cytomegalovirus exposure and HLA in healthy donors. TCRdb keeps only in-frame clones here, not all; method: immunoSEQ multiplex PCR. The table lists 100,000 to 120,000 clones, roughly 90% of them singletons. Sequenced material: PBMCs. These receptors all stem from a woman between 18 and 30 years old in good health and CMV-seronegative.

The CDR3 protein is CASSLESGAANEKLFF. The CDR3 DNA is TGTGCCAGCAGCTTAGAGTCAGGGGCCGCTAATGAAAAACTGTTTTTT. The chain has TRBV7-2 and TRBJ1-4; possibly TRBD1 for D (6 bases). CDR3 length equals 16 residues. The germline gives CDR1 SGHTA, CDR2 FQGNSA. V gave up 1 base and J gave up 3 bases, with 12 bases separating them.

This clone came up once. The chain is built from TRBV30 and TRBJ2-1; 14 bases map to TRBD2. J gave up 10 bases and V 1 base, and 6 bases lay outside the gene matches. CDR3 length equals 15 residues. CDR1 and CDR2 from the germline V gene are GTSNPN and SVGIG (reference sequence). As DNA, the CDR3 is TGTGCCTGGAGTGGGACTAGCGGGGGGCGTAGCGAGCAGTTCTTC. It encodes CAWSGTSGGRSEQFF.

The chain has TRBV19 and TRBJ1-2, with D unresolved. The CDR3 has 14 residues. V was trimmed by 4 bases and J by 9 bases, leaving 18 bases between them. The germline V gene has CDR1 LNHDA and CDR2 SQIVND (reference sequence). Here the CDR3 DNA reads TGTGCCAGTAGTACCCGGGTCTTTCGAGGGAGCTACACCTTC. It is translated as CASSTRVFRGSYTF.

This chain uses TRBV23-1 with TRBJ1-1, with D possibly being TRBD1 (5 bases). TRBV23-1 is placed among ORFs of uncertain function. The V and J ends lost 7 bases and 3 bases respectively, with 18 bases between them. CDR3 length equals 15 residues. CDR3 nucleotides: TGCGCCAGCACTCAGGCAGGGAAGTTTGACACTGAAGCTTTCTTT. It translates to CASTQAGKFDTEAFF.

In nucleotides, the CDR3 is TGTGCCAGCAGCCCCAGGGACAGGGGGCACTACGAGCAGTACTTC. It encodes CASSPRDRGHYEQYF. This chain uses TRBV11-2 with TRBJ2-7; 12 bases match TRBD1. With V trimmed by 5 bases and J by 3 bases, 5 bases remained unmatched. The germline V gene has CDR1 SGHAT and CDR2 FQNNGV. This CDR3 has 15 amino acids.

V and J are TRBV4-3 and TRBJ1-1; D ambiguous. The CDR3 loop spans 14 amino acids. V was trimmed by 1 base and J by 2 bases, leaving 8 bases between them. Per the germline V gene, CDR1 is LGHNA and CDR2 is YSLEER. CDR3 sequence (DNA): TGCGCCAGCAGCCAAGGGAGAAGTAACACTGAAGCTTTCTTT. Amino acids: CASSQGRSNTEAFF.

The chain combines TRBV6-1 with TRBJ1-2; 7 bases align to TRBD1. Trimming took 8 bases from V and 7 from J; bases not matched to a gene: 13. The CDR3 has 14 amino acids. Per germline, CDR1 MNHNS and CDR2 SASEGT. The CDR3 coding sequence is TGTGCCAGCCGGGCCCCCGAGGGGGCGGGTGGCTACACCTTC. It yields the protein CASRAPEGAGGYTF.